These 32 T cell receptor beta chains were all obtained from the same sample, sequenced in a study of T cell responses to AZD1222 COVID-19 vaccine. Assay: immunoSEQ multiplex PCR; the TCRdb copy retains only in-frame clones and omits some. Of 120,000 or so clones in the sample, approximately 92% were seen once. The material sequenced was peripheral blood, taken on day 0 of AZD1222 vaccination. These receptors originate from an adult in good health.

The genes are TRBV10-2 and TRBJ2-6; 8 nucleotides line up with TRBD1. This CDR3 is built from 16 residues. Germline CDR1 and CDR2: WSHSY and SAAADI. V gave up 7 bases and J gave up 1 base; unmatched junction bases: 6. The CDR3 nucleotides are TGCGCCAGCAACGGACAGGGTATGTCTGGGGCCAACGTCCTGACTTTC. Translation gives CASNGQGMSGANVLTF.

The chain joins TRBV3-1 (or the pseudogene TRBV3-2) to TRBJ2-1, with 14 bases aligning to TRBD2. Trimming cost V 0 bases and J 4 bases; bases outside gene matches: 23. From germline, CDR1 is LGHDT and CDR2 YNNKEL (reference sequence). The CDR3 is made up of 24 amino acids. CDR3 sequence (DNA): TGTGCCAGCAGCCAAGAGAGCGACGGCATACTACCGGGACTAGCGGGAGTAGGGTACAATGAGCAGTTCTTC. This encodes CASSQESDGILPGLAGVGYNEQFF.

This chain links TRBV19 with TRBJ1-1, with D maybe TRBD1 (5 bases). Germline V gene data show CDR1 as LNHDA and CDR2 as SQIVND (reference sequence). The germline V and J ends were trimmed by 5 bases and 3 bases, with 13 bases remaining between them. This CDR3 is 14 amino acids long. Here the CDR3 reads CASSSRIRDTEAFF. The CDR3 nucleotides read TGTGCCAGTAGTTCCCGTATCAGGGACACTGAAGCTTTCTTT.

The chain employs TRBV28 and TRBJ1-6; 10 nucleotides line up with TRBD1. The germline V gene encodes CDR1 MDHEN and CDR2 SYDVKM. CDR3 length equals 15 residues. Trimming took 5 bases from V and 14 from J; bases not matched to a gene: 12. CDR3 DNA sequence: TGTGCCAGCAGTCCCCACGGGACAGGGGTAGGGGCCCTCCACTTT. Residues: CASSPHGTGVGALHF. The complete variable domain, with remaining parts taken from reference TRBV28 and TRBJ1-6, reads DVKVTQSSRYLVKRTGEKVFLECVQDMDHENMFWYRQDPGLGLRLIYFSYDVKMKEKGDIPEGYSVSREKKERFSLILESASTNQTSMYLCASSPHGTGVGALHFGNGTRLTVT.

The CDR3 loop is CASSPDRTARGYTF. The CDR3 DNA follows: TGTGCCAGCAGCCCCGACAGGACTGCACGCGGCTACACCTTC. The chain carries TRBV5-4 and TRBJ1-2; TRBD1 is a possible D gene (6 bases). This CDR3 contains 14 residues. Germline V CDR1 and CDR2: SGHNT, YYREEE (reference sequence). V was shortened by 4 bases and J by 8 bases, with 18 bases between the two germline ends.

This chain connects TRBV4-3 to TRBJ1-2, with D uncertain. V gave up 2 bases and J gave up 6 bases, with 13 bases separating them. The CDR3 loop spans 14 amino acids. Germline CDR1 LGHNA, CDR2 YSLEER. In DNA form, the CDR3 reads TGCGCCAGCAGCCAACCTGGATTAGGGAATGGCTACACCTTC. Protein: CASSQPGLGNGYTF.

The J gene is TRBJ2-7, the V gene TRBV6-5; 7 positions match TRBD2. J lost 3 bases, V lost 5 bases, and 10 bases had no gene match. The CDR3 is made up of 15 amino acids. Per the germline V gene, CDR1 is MNHEY and CDR2 is SVGAGI. CDR3: CASSPPEGGVYEQYF. The CDR3 DNA is TGTGCCAGCAGTCCTCCCGAGGGAGGGGTCTACGAGCAGTACTTC.

Notes on this clone: The junction does not match germline at one end; this may be a read error. The V gene is TRBV5-5, the J gene TRBJ2-1; possible D gene TRBD2, 5 bases. CDR1 is SGHKS and CDR2 is YYEKEE in the germline V gene (reference sequence). The CDR3 consists of 17 residues. Here the CDR3 reads CASSPAGDFNSFNEQFF. The CDR3 region has the DNA TGTGCCAGCAGCCCCGCCGGGGATTTCAATTCCTTCAATGAGCAGTTCTTC.

The chain joins TRBV5-8 to TRBJ1-3, with no clear D. V gave up 1 base and J gave up 2 bases, with 10 bases separating them. This CDR3 spans 15 amino acids. Per the germline V gene, CDR1 is SGHTS and CDR2 is YDEGEE. CDR3 region: CASSLMGSPGNTIYF. In DNA form, the CDR3 reads TGTGCCAGCAGCTTGATGGGGTCGCCTGGAAACACCATATATTTT.

V gene TRBV6-1 combines with J gene TRBJ1-5; D gene unclear. V lost 3 bases and J 0 bases, leaving 9 bases between the germline ends. The CDR3 covers 15 residues. Germline assignment: CDR1 MNHNS and CDR2 SASEGT. CDR3 in amino acids: CASSDRGNSNQPQHF. For the CDR3, the DNA is TGTGCCAGCAGTGACAGAGGGAATAGCAATCAGCCCCAGCATTTT.

This clone was seen more than once but under ten times. The chain joins TRBV7-2 to TRBJ1-5; 8 bases line up with TRBD1. Germline V lookup: CDR1 SGHTA, CDR2 FQGNSA. The CDR3 covers 15 residues. J gave up 4 bases and V 4 bases, and 6 bases lay outside the gene matches. The CDR3 region has the DNA TGTGCCAGCAGCTACTCCGGGACAGGAAATCAGCCCCAGCATTTT. It encodes CASSYSGTGNQPQHF.

The chain links TRBV29-1 to TRBJ1-3, with D unclear. The germline gives CDR1 SQVTM, CDR2 ANQGSEA. The CDR3 is 14 amino acids. Trimming removed 0 bases from V and 0 bases from J, with 6 bases in between. The CDR3 DNA follows: TGCAGCGTTGAAGACGGTGACTCTGGAAACACCATATATTTT. Translated, it gives CSVEDGDSGNTIYF.

This chain connects TRBV7-9 to TRBJ2-6, with 8 bases aligning to TRBD1. Looked up from germline, CDR1 is SEHNR and CDR2 is FQNEAQ (reference sequence). V dropped 0 bases and J dropped 5; count of bases not matched to a gene: 6. The CDR3 has 17 residues. CDR3 in DNA: TGTGCCAGCAGCTTAGCAAGACAGGGGCTCTGGGCCAACGTCCTGACTTTC. It translates to CASSLARQGLWANVLTF.

The V call is TRBV7-9, the J call TRBJ2-7; no firm D call. The ends were cut back, 0 bases at V and 3 bases at J, with 15 bases in the middle. CDR1 is SEHNR and CDR2 is FQNEAQ in the germline V gene (reference sequence). The CDR3 runs 16 residues. The CDR3 coding sequence is TGTGCCAGCAGCTTAGCGTCGGTCTTTAAGGGCTACGAGCAGTACTTC. It translates to CASSLASVFKGYEQYF.

V usage is TRBV7-9 and J usage is TRBJ1-1; TRBD1 matches at 7 bases. The CDR3 spans 18 residues. From germline, CDR1 is SEHNR and CDR2 FQNEAQ (reference sequence). V gave up 1 base and J gave up 3 bases; unmatched junction bases: 14. The CDR3 DNA sequence: TGTGCCAGCAGCTTAGGGCAGGGGGTCGGTTTAGGTGACACTGAAGCTTTCTTT. It encodes CASSLGQGVGLGDTEAFF.

A remark on this clone: The junction shows a germline mismatch at one end, possibly a read error. The gene calls are TRBV2 and TRBJ2-7; D may be TRBD1 or TRBD2 (5 bases each). Germline CDR1 is SNHLY and CDR2 is FYNNEI. The CDR3 loop spans 13 amino acids. The CDR3 nucleotides are TGTGCCAGCAGCCTGGGGCAGGGCTGGGGAGTAAGGTTC. Translation: CASSLGQGWGVRF.

This clone was seen once. This rearrangement joins TRBV5-1 to TRBJ1-1; D uncertain. The CDR3 spans 12 residues. V was clipped by 0 bases and J by 11 bases, with 11 bases between them. Germline CDR1 is SGHRS and CDR2 is YFSETQ. For the CDR3, the DNA is TGCGCCAGCAGCTTGGACTCAACGGGCGCTTTCTTT. Protein product: CASSLDSTGAFF.

The chain employs TRBV19 and TRBJ2-7, with 9 nucleotides matching TRBD1. This CDR3 spans 14 amino acids. The trim removed 7 bases at V and 5 bases at J, leaving 9 bases unmatched. Germline lookup yields CDR1 LNHDA and CDR2 SQIVND (reference sequence). The CDR3 loop is CASNTGTGLNEQYF. The CDR3 coding sequence is TGTGCCAGTAACACCGGGACAGGGCTAAACGAGCAGTACTTC.

The rearrangement uses TRBV9 and TRBJ1-2; D possibly corresponds to TRBD1 (5 bases). This CDR3 comprises 18 residues. V lost 0 bases and J lost 7, with 25 bases in between. Germline V lookup: CDR1 SGDLS, CDR2 YYNGEE. CDR3 in DNA: TGTGCCAGCAGCGTAGGAGCAGGGTACCTCCCCCACATTGGTGGCTACACCTTC. This sequence encodes CASSVGAGYLPHIGGYTF.

The V gene is TRBV7-8, the J gene TRBJ2-4; D remains ambiguous. Germline V lookup: CDR1 SGHVS, CDR2 FQNEAQ. Trimming removed 1 base from V and 9 bases from J, with 16 bases in between. The length of the CDR3 is 15 residues. CDR3 sequence: CASSLVSSSRVIQYF. In nucleotides, the CDR3 is TGTGCCAGCAGCTTAGTATCTTCTTCCCGGGTCATTCAGTACTTC.

Regarding this clone: At one boundary the junction diverges from the germline segment, which might be a read error. The gene calls are TRBV5-5 and TRBJ2-4; D may correspond to TRBD1 or TRBD2 (6 bases each). CDR1 is SGHKS, CDR2 YYEKEE, per germline (reference sequence). The CDR3 is 13 residues long. The CDR3 spells CASSLEGGLPPNF. The CDR3 DNA reads as TGTGCCAGCAGCTTGGAAGGGGGACTCCCTCCGAACTTC.

The rearrangement joins TRBV19 to TRBJ2-3, with D possibly matching TRBD2 (7 bases). Germline V gene sequence: CDR1 LNHDA, CDR2 SQIVND (reference sequence). The CDR3 sequence is 16 residues long. V was trimmed by 0 bases and J by 6 bases, leaving 16 bases between them. The CDR3 region is CASSIDSGGPADTQYF. CDR3 DNA sequence: TGTGCCAGTAGTATAGACTCGGGGGGCCCCGCCGATACGCAGTATTTT. Based on the CDR3 plus reference TRBV19 and TRBJ2-3, the full variable domain is DGGITQSPKYLFRKEGQNVTLSCEQNLNHDAMYWYRQDPGQGLRLIYYSQIVNDFQKGDIAEGYSVSREKKESFPLTVTSAQKNPTAFYLCASSIDSGGPADTQYFGPGTRLTVL.

The rearrangement links TRBV5-8 to TRBJ2-7; D perhaps matches TRBD2 (5 bases). This CDR3 is 16 amino acids long. V lost 0 bases and J lost 0, with 13 bases in between. Germline-derived CDR1 and CDR2 are SGHTS and YDEGEE. The CDR3 DNA sequence: TGTGCCAGCAGCTTGGGGGAGCGGATCAGCTCCTACGAGCAGTACTTC. The encoded protein is CASSLGERISSYEQYF. The complete variable domain, with remaining parts taken from reference TRBV5-8 and TRBJ2-7, reads EAGVTQSPTHLIKTRGQQATLRCSPISGHTSVYWYQQALGLGLQFLLWYDEGEERNRGNFPPRFSGRQFPNYSSELNVNALELEDSALYLCASSLGERISSYEQYFGPGTRLTVT.

This clone was detected a few times. This chain connects TRBV30 to TRBJ1-3; D unclear. The CDR3 covers 17 residues. V was pared by 3 bases and J by 0 bases, with 18 bases between. Germline lookup yields CDR1 GTSNPN and CDR2 SVGIG (reference sequence). CDR3 DNA sequence: TGTGCCTGGAGCGAACAATGGGGTGCCCTCTCTGGAAACACCATATATTTT. Its protein is CAWSEQWGALSGNTIYF.

This chain uses TRBV28 with TRBJ1-4; possible D gene TRBD1, 6 bases. The V end lost 5 bases, the J end lost 6 bases, and 10 bases lay between the germline ends. CDR3 length: 13 residues. The germline gives CDR1 MDHEN, CDR2 SYDVKM. The CDR3 DNA reads as TGTGCCAGCAGTGCCACAGGGTATGAAAAACTGTTTTTT. As protein: CASSATGYEKLFF.

This clone was observed once. The gene calls are TRBV10-2 and TRBJ2-7; possible D gene TRBD1, 5 bases. The V end was cut by 4 bases, the J end by 6 bases, with 10 bases between. The V gene's germline CDR1 is WSHSY and CDR2 SAAADI. The CDR3 loop spans 12 amino acids. The CDR3 protein is CASSVQGAEQYF. Written as DNA, the CDR3 is TGCGCCAGCAGTGTCCAGGGTGCCGAGCAGTACTTC.

This clone was picked up one time. The chain recombines TRBV6-2 or TRBV6-3 with TRBJ1-2; possibly TRBD1 for D (5 bases). Germline CDR1 reads MNHEY; CDR2 reads SVGEGT. V was cut by 4 bases and J by 2 bases, with 14 bases left in between. The CDR3 extends over 15 amino acids. CDR3 in DNA: TGTGCCAGCAGTTCCATCAGGGACCCAAACTATGGCTACACCTTC. Its protein is CASSSIRDPNYGYTF.

The chain uses TRBV28 and TRBJ2-3; 9 positions agree with TRBD2. The CDR3 contains 17 residues. Per germline, CDR1 MDHEN and CDR2 SYDVKM. The J segment lost 5 bases and the V segment lost 4 bases, leaving 13 bases of the junction unmatched. The DNA of the CDR3 is TGTGCCAGCAGTTCCCCGTTCGGCGGGAGGGCTGAAGATACGCAGTATTTT. This sequence encodes CASSSPFGGRAEDTQYF.

This clone is a singleton in its sample. The V gene is TRBV4-3, the J gene TRBJ2-5; D is unresolved. V lost 0 bases, J lost 7 bases, and 12 bases lay in between. CDR1 is LGHNA and CDR2 is YSLEER in the germline V gene. CDR3 length equals 14 residues. CDR3 region: CASSQDTSFRTQYF. The CDR3 DNA follows: TGCGCCAGCAGCCAAGATACCAGCTTTAGGACCCAGTACTTC.

The chain is built from TRBV11-2 and TRBJ1-6; 8 bases align to TRBD1. CDR3 length equals 16 residues. V trimming: 3 bases; J trimming: 9 bases; junction bases outside the gene matches: 10. From germline, CDR1 is SGHAT and CDR2 FQNNGV. The CDR3 DNA reads TGTGCCAGCAGCTTTGATGGGCACAGGGGGGGTTCACCCCTCCACTTT. Translated: CASSFDGHRGGSPLHF.

This chain connects TRBV27 to TRBJ2-7, with 8 bases that match TRBD1. After removal of 5 bases from V and 6 bases from J, the junction contained 9 bases not matched to a gene. This CDR3 comprises 14 residues. The germline V gene encodes CDR1 MNHEY and CDR2 SMNVEV (reference sequence). CDR3 bases: TGTGCCAGCAGTCTTGACAGGGGACAAGGCGAGCAGTACTTC. Protein sequence: CASSLDRGQGEQYF.

This chain links TRBV18 with TRBJ1-2; maybe TRBD1 (6 bases). CDR1 is KGHSH, CDR2 LQKENI, per germline. Trimming removed 6 bases from V and 0 bases from J, with 17 bases in between. The CDR3 runs 16 residues. The CDR3 spells CASSPGQTITNYGYTF. CDR3 DNA: TGTGCCAGCTCTCCTGGACAGACCATTACTAACTATGGCTACACCTTC.